These 25 T cell receptor beta chains originate from one sample sequenced in a study of CD8+CD57+ T cells in acquired aplastic anemia. Investigators profiled TCR beta VDJ and CDR3 from genomic DNA template. Via MiXCR, TCRdb re-called the reads, giving one row per CDR3 protein. The sample contains some 190,000 distinct CDR3 sequences, about half of which appear only once. Sequencing was carried out using sorted CD4+, CD8+, or CD8+CD57+ T cells (not recorded which) from PBMCs. These receptors came from a human donor in good health.

This clonotype was seen only a few times. The chain combines TRBV11-2 with TRBJ2-4, with D possibly TRBD1 on 6 matching bases. The CDR3 covers 11 residues. CDR1 and CDR2 from the germline V gene are SGHAT and FQNNGV. V dropped 5 bases and J dropped 12 bases, with 11 bases sitting between them. This CDR3 is CASSARDNQYF. CDR3 coding DNA: TGTGCCAGCAGCGCCCGGGACAATCAGTACTTC.

This CDR3 reads CATRIGGPNTEAFF. The DNA of the CDR3 is TGTGCCACCAGGATAGGAGGGCCGAACACTGAAGCTTTCTTT. The chain employs TRBV15 and TRBJ1-1; no firm D call. The V end lost 6 bases, the J end lost 1 base, and 12 bases lay between the germline ends. The CDR3 contains 14 residues. The V gene's germline CDR1 is LNHNV and CDR2 YYDKDF (reference sequence).

This clonotype was recorded many times. The rearrangement uses TRBV5-5 and TRBJ2-7; the D gene is possibly TRBD1 (5 bases). Per germline, CDR1 SGHKS and CDR2 YYEKEE (reference sequence). With 2 bases removed from V and 3 bases from J, the gap between germline ends came to 12 bases. This CDR3 has 14 residues. The CDR3 region has the DNA TGTGCCAGCAGCTTACAGGCCAACTTCTACGAGCAGTACTTC. Translation: CASSLQANFYEQYF.

In its sample, this clonotype was seen many times. The chain employs TRBV6-2 or TRBV6-3 and TRBJ2-7; 11 nucleotides agree with TRBD2. The CDR3 totals 19 residues. After removal of 0 bases from V and 3 bases from J, the junction contained 13 bases not matched to a gene. Germline assignment: CDR1 MNHEY and CDR2 SVGEGT. CDR3: CASSYSYAALTSGGYEQYF. CDR3 coding DNA: TGTGCCAGCAGTTACTCATACGCGGCCCTTACTAGCGGGGGCTACGAGCAGTACTTC.

The sample holds many counts of this clonotype. V and J are TRBV2 and TRBJ2-5, with 8 nucleotides matching TRBD2. The CDR3 totals 14 residues. The germline gives CDR1 SNHLY, CDR2 FYNNEI. J gave up 2 bases and V 6 bases, and 5 bases lay outside the gene matches. The CDR3 DNA sequence: TGTGCCAGCAGGCGGGGGGTTTTTCAAGAGACCCAGTACTTC. It specifies CASRRGVFQETQYF.

This clonotype was counted ten times or more. The rearrangement joins TRBV7-9 to TRBJ1-1; D gene unclear. V was trimmed by 2 bases and J by 5 bases, leaving 9 bases between them. The germline gives CDR1 SEHNR, CDR2 FQNEAQ (reference sequence). The length of the CDR3 is 13 residues. CDR3 DNA: TGTGCCAGCAGCTTATTTCTGCGGACTGAAGCTTTCTTT. This codes for CASSLFLRTEAFF.

This clonotype showed up many times. V usage is TRBV7-2 and J usage is TRBJ1-1; 11 bases fit TRBD1. V gave up 5 bases and J gave up 9 bases; unmatched junction bases: 20. Germline CDR1 is SGHTA and CDR2 is FQGNSA. The CDR3 spans 18 residues. The CDR3 DNA follows: TGTGCCAGCAGCCTCGGACAGGGGGCTGGGTTTAAAGTGCTTAAAGCTTTCTTT. It codes for CASSLGQGAGFKVLKAFF.

V usage is TRBV7-3 and J usage is TRBJ2-1, with TRBD2 identical over 8 bases. There are 15 residues in the CDR3. Germline loops: CDR1 SGHTA, CDR2 FQGTGA. The ends lost 4 bases at V and 6 bases at J; junction bases unmatched: 8. The CDR3 is CASSSGGTSGNEQFF. Written as DNA, the CDR3 is TGTGCCAGCAGCTCTGGGGGGACTAGTGGCAATGAGCAGTTCTTC.

This clonotype is medium-sized by share. CDR3 protein: CAISQTGEGETQYF. In DNA form, the CDR3 reads TGTGCCATCAGCCAGACAGGGGAGGGGGAGACCCAGTACTTC. The chain uses TRBV10-3 and TRBJ2-5, with D possibly TRBD1 on 8 matching bases. The CDR3 is made up of 14 amino acids. The ends were cut back, 6 bases at V and 5 bases at J, with 16 bases in the middle. The V gene's germline CDR1 is ENHRY and CDR2 SYGVKD.

The rearrangement links TRBV7-3 to TRBJ2-1; D is perhaps TRBD1 or TRBD2 (5 bases each). Trimming took off 1 base at V and 1 base at J, with 14 bases between the two ends. The CDR3 loop spans 17 amino acids. The germline CDR1 and CDR2 sequences are SGHTA and FQGTGA. This CDR3 is CASSLKAGPGSYNEQFF. As DNA, the CDR3 is TGTGCCAGCAGCTTAAAAGCAGGGCCGGGGTCCTACAATGAGCAGTTCTTC.

V gene TRBV28 combines with J gene TRBJ2-7; D possibly corresponds to TRBD1 (5 bases). CDR1 and CDR2 (germline): MDHEN, SYDVKM. V lost 3 bases and J lost 6, with 9 bases in between. This CDR3 has 12 residues. The CDR3: CASSLAGFEQYF. In nucleotides, the CDR3 is TGTGCCAGCAGTTTGGCAGGGTTCGAGCAGTACTTC.

This chain uses TRBV20-1 with TRBJ2-3; 7 nucleotides agree with TRBD2. CDR1 is DFQATT, CDR2 SNEGSKA, per germline (reference sequence). The J segment lost 2 bases and the V segment lost 6 bases, leaving 5 bases of the junction unmatched. The CDR3 totals 13 residues. CDR3 nucleotide sequence: TGCAGTGCCCGGGACTATTTCACAGATACGCAGTATTTT. This sequence encodes CSARDYFTDTQYF.

This clonotype was seen more than once but under ten times. The chain uses TRBV28 and TRBJ1-2; 11 bases align to TRBD1. The V gene end was trimmed by 5 bases and the J gene end by 7 bases; junction bases not matched to a gene: 12. Germline CDR1 is MDHEN and CDR2 is SYDVKM. The CDR3 covers 16 residues. The CDR3 region has the DNA TGTGCCAGCAGTCCCCGGGACAGGGGGTACGGGGGTGGCTACACCTTC. This encodes CASSPRDRGYGGGYTF.

This clonotype came up many times. The J gene is TRBJ1-2, the V gene TRBV5-5, with 7 positions matching TRBD1. Germline V CDR1 and CDR2: SGHKS, YYEKEE (reference sequence). V lost 2 bases, J lost 5 bases, and 3 bases stayed unmatched. CDR3 length: 13 amino acids. The CDR3 protein is CASSLIQGYGYTF. CDR3 DNA: TGTGCCAGCAGCTTAATACAGGGGTATGGCTACACCTTC.

The V call is TRBV20-1, the J call TRBJ1-6; D is perhaps TRBD1 (6 bases). CDR1 is DFQATT, CDR2 SNEGSKA, per germline (reference sequence). Trimming stripped 0 bases from V and 5 bases from J, with 11 bases between. This CDR3 is built from 15 residues. In nucleotides, the CDR3 is TGCAGTGCTAGAGAAAGGACAGAACATAATTCACCCCTCCACTTT. Its translation is CSARERTEHNSPLHF.

Ten or more counts support this clonotype. V gene TRBV20-1 combines with J gene TRBJ2-1; no definite D call. V was shortened by 6 bases and J by 1 base, with 13 bases between the two germline ends. The germline V gene has CDR1 DFQATT and CDR2 SNEGSKA (reference sequence). CDR3 length: 14 residues. CDR3 residues: CSAPNKESYNEQFF. The CDR3 DNA follows: TGCAGTGCGCCTAATAAAGAATCCTACAATGAGCAGTTCTTC.

This chain links TRBV20-1 with TRBJ2-7; D unclear. CDR3 length: 13 amino acids. Germline assignment: CDR1 DFQATT and CDR2 SNEGSKA (reference sequence). Deletions cut 1 base from V and 0 bases from J, with 7 bases between. The CDR3 loop is CSARVRISYEQYF. The CDR3, as DNA: TGCAGTGCTAGAGTCCGGATCTCCTACGAGCAGTACTTC.

The chain recombines TRBV19 with TRBJ1-1; D is possibly TRBD1 (6 bases). Trimming left V 7 bases short and J 4 bases short, with 16 bases between. The CDR3 covers 14 residues. Looked up from germline, CDR1 is LNHDA and CDR2 is SQIVND (reference sequence). The CDR3 sequence is CASTISGVGTEAFF. CDR3 nucleotide sequence: TGTGCCAGTACCATCTCAGGGGTGGGCACTGAAGCTTTCTTT.

In regard to this clonotype: One end of the junction varies from germline; a read error may be responsible. The V gene is TRBV7-2, the J gene TRBJ1-3; D gene uncertain. CDR1 SGHTA and CDR2 FQGNSA come from the germline V gene. CDR3 length equals 15 residues. CDR3 in amino acids: CASSEDTISGNTICF. The DNA of the CDR3 is TGTGCCAGCAGCGAAGACACCATCTCTGGAAACACCATATGTTTT.

This chain connects TRBV19 to TRBJ1-2; D is unclear. V was pared by 7 bases and J by 0 bases, with 12 bases between. The germline CDR1 and CDR2 sequences are LNHDA and SQIVND (reference sequence). The CDR3 has 14 residues. CDR3 DNA sequence: TGTGCCAGTAATTACGGGAACACTAACTATGGCTACACCTTC. It translates to CASNYGNTNYGYTF.

This clonotype showed up many times. The chain couples TRBV5-8 to TRBJ2-5, with 11 bases lining up with TRBD2. The trim removed 0 bases at V and 3 bases at J, leaving 1 base unmatched. There are 15 residues in the CDR3. Germline V gene lookup returns CDR1 SGHTS and CDR2 YDEGEE. CDR3 loop: CASSLETSGKETQYF. In DNA form, the CDR3 reads TGTGCCAGCAGCTTGGAGACTAGCGGGAAAGAGACCCAGTACTTC.

The chain uses TRBV14 and TRBJ1-1; D gene unclear. The germline V gene encodes CDR1 SGHDN and CDR2 FVKESK. The CDR3 covers 13 residues. Trimming pared 0 bases from V and 4 bases from J, leaving 6 bases between. CDR3 DNA: TGTGCCAGCAGCCAAGAACGGTCCACTGAAGCTTTCTTT. This sequence encodes CASSQERSTEAFF.

There are a few counts of this clonotype. The V call is TRBV5-1, the J call TRBJ2-1, with unresolved D. CDR3 size: 13 residues. The V and J ends lost 5 bases and 6 bases respectively, with 12 bases between them. The germline CDR1 and CDR2 sequences are SGHRS and YFSETQ. The CDR3 spells CASRNTLGNEQFF. The CDR3 nucleotides are TGCGCCAGCAGAAACACCCTGGGCAATGAGCAGTTCTTC.

With regard to this clonotype: This may stem from a read error, because a much larger clone lies one nucleotide away. V usage is TRBV12-3 or TRBV12-4 and J usage is TRBJ1-4, with a tentative D call TRBD1 (6 bases). V was shortened by 5 bases and J by 0 bases, with 13 bases between the two germline ends. The CDR3 sequence is 16 residues long. The CDR3 DNA reads TGTGCCAGCAGTCCCGGACAGAGAACAACTAATGAAAAACTGTTTTTT. It yields the protein CASSPGQRTTNEKLFF.

Many counts were recorded for this clonotype. The chain carries TRBV11-2 and TRBJ2-7, with a tentative D call TRBD1 (6 bases). V gave up 11 bases and J gave up 7 bases, with 21 bases separating them. Germline V lookup: CDR1 SGHAT, CDR2 FQNNGV. The CDR3 totals 13 residues. For the CDR3, the DNA is TGTGCCTGCCGAGGGACACAATGGGGGGAGCAGTACTTC. Its translation is CACRGTQWGEQYF.